This is a list of T cell receptor beta chains from one sample in a study of cytomegalovirus exposure and HLA in healthy donors. Only in-frame clones appear in the TCRdb table, and some are missing; sequencing was by immunoSEQ multiplex PCR. The sample lists 70,000 to 90,000 clones; roughly 73% were seen once. Sequenced material: PBMCs. Receptors were obtained from a man aged 40-55 years in good health and CMV-seronegative. CDR3s include the opening cysteine and the closing phenylalanine or tryptophan.

j_call | v_call | cdr3_aa
TRBJ2-3 | TRBV11-2 | CASSLDLPGTDTQYF
TRBJ1-2 | TRBV27 | CASSFADRGNGYTF
TRBJ2-1 | TRBV29-1 | CSVESPGQGTGEQFF
TRBJ2-5 | TRBV5-4 | CASSLGTSGGAGETQYF
TRBJ2-5 | TRBV7-9 | CSSSLRTEETQYF
TRBJ1-1 | TRBV11-2 | CASSLGDSGTEAFF
TRBJ1-1 | TRBV7-3 | CASSLSLVRTEAFF
TRBJ2-1 | TRBV4-2 | CASSQVGGNEQFF
TRBJ2-3 | TRBV5-6 | CASRFAGGDTQYF
TRBJ2-7 | TRBV7-2 | CASSFTGSSYEQYF
TRBJ2-2 | TRBV7-9 | CASSPRRDSYSGELFF
TRBJ2-7 | TRBV5-6 | CASSLSAGGEQYF
TRBJ1-1 | TRBV6-1 | CASRQGQNTEAFF
TRBJ1-1 | TRBV6-5 | CASSLNRGTEAFF
TRBJ1-1 | TRBV2 | CASSGTSAATEAFF
TRBJ2-1 | TRBV15 | CATSSTRTSGSSYNEQFF
TRBJ1-5 | TRBV28 | CASSYRQGGQPQHF
TRBJ1-1 | TRBV30 | CAAKQGTEAFF
TRBJ2-7 | TRBV6-5 | CASSYSSGTHEQYF
TRBJ1-1 | TRBV5-1 | CASSFAGFNTEAFF
TRBJ2-7 | TRBV28 | CASSLHGAYEQYF
TRBJ2-2 | TRBV27 | CASSLWITSSHTGELFF
TRBJ2-1 | TRBV28 | CASSPLILQVRRNEQFF
TRBJ2-5 | TRBV4-2 | CASSQPLAGAPGEAQYF
TRBJ1-5 | TRBV2 | CASSEGGNSNQPQHF
TRBJ1-5 | TRBV5-1 | CASSLGVGDQPQHF
TRBJ1-4 | TRBV19 | CASSLQTGSLFF
TRBJ2-1 | TRBV29-1 | CSVEPGQSSSYNEQFF
TRBJ1-2 | TRBV29-1 | CSAGGQGVGGYTF
TRBJ1-3 | TRBV28 | CASSFRVSSGNTIYF
TRBJ1-4 | TRBV6-5 | CASSRTEFNEKLFF
TRBJ1-5 | TRBV14 | CASSQGDYQPQHF
TRBJ2-7 | TRBV15 | CATSRDLLPYEQYF
TRBJ2-5 | TRBV6-6 | CASSYGGGARETQYF
TRBJ1-5 | TRBV10-3 | CAISEDRGFQPQHF
TRBJ2-7 | TRBV7-9 | CASSPPGGYYEQYF
TRBJ2-7 | TRBV6-6 | CASSYSYRPYEQYF
TRBJ1-1 | TRBV28 | CASRPTGGVGPAFF
TRBJ1-1 | TRBV30 | CAWSVWGQMNTEAFF
TRBJ2-1 | TRBV27 | CASSPDLGQQFF
TRBJ2-7 | TRBV6-1 | CASFGRGYEQYF
TRBJ2-5 | TRBV29-1 | CSAGGTGVETQYF
TRBJ2-1 | TRBV5-6 | CASRHTQGARFF
TRBJ2-1 | TRBV2 | CASSEGSGQVNEQFF
TRBJ2-2 | TRBV18 | CACLGQANTGELFF
TRBJ1-2 | TRBV5-6 | CASSQHMSGSYGYTF
TRBJ1-6 | TRBV18 | CASSPRAFSYNSPLHF
TRBJ1-2 | TRBV6-5 | CASSPGGTYGYTF
TRBJ2-1 | TRBV14 | CASQKHGGLLDEQFF
TRBJ1-5 | TRBV15 | CATSRDRSNQPQHF
TRBJ1-5 | TRBV4-1 | CASSPGLGPQHF
TRBJ1-1 | TRBV5-1 | CASSSADRAAEAFF
TRBJ2-7 | TRBV30 | CAWSPIGRGFSDYEQYF
TRBJ2-7 | TRBV28 | CASSLQQGYYEQYF
TRBJ2-7 | TRBV7-9 | CASSQGASRYEQYF